A single sample gave rise to the 16 T cell receptor beta chains below, sequenced in a study of T-cell memory formation after mild COVID-19 (dated by TCRdb to the early 2020s). Library method: 5' RACE. The instrument given in TCRdb is Illumina NovaSeq 6000. TCRdb applied fastp at Q25 and MiXCR to the public reads, then kept only in-frame beta chains. Rows matching on CDR3 protein sequence are summarized as one entry with the most common DNA and genes. This sample has 450,000 to 700,000 distinct CDR3 sequences in its table, and roughly 18% of those were observed once. The top ten clonotypes cover 12% of the sample. The source material was PBMCs or a T cell subset sorted from them (not recorded which). The receptors derive from an adult woman who had mild COVID-19 (a few samples of this study predate the infection). The sample titles of this study are shuffled in the database, so cell type and time point are left out; the donor was told from shared clones.

This clonotype came up a few times. The rearrangement joins TRBV6-5 to TRBJ1-5; 7 bases map to TRBD1. Trimming removed 9 bases from V and 7 bases from J; junction bases left unmatched: 6. There are 12 residues in the CDR3. Per the germline V gene, CDR1 is MNHEY and CDR2 is SVGAGI. CDR3 coding DNA: TGTGCCAGTGGAGGGGGCCGGCAGCCCCAGCATTTT. Its translation is CASGGGRQPQHF.

The count of this clonotype is one. This chain connects TRBV28 to TRBJ1-1; the D is unclear. This CDR3 is built from 14 residues. Per germline, CDR1 MDHEN and CDR2 SYDVKM. V lost 1 base and J lost 4, with 10 bases in between. CDR3 DNA sequence: TGTGCCAGCAGTTTATCAACCACCGGCACTGAAGCTTTCTTT. This codes for CASSLSTTGTEAFF.

The genes are TRBV7-2 and TRBJ2-3; D unresolved. This CDR3 spans 15 amino acids. Germline CDR1 is SGHTA and CDR2 is FQGNSA. V dropped 5 bases and J dropped 0 bases, with 12 bases sitting between them. CDR3 sequence: CASSPDLVSTDTQYF. The CDR3 DNA reads TGTGCCAGCAGCCCGGATCTGGTGAGCACAGATACGCAGTATTTT.

This clonotype has more than one count but fewer than ten. The gene calls are TRBV29-1 and TRBJ2-7, with no clear D. This CDR3 is built from 14 residues. V lost 4 bases and J 1 base, leaving 14 bases between the germline ends. Germline V gives CDR1 SQVTM, CDR2 ANQGSEA. The CDR3 here is CSVVGGLASYEQYF. The CDR3 DNA follows: TGCAGCGTTGTCGGCGGCCTCGCTTCCTACGAGCAGTACTTC.

CDR3 loop: CASTPGLAWETQYF. CDR3 nucleotides: TGTGCCAGCACCCCCGGACTAGCTTGGGAGACCCAGTACTTC. V is TRBV7-9 and J is TRBJ2-5; the match to TRBD2 covers 8 bases. Trimming removed 7 bases from V and 5 bases from J; junction bases left unmatched: 9. The CDR3 is made up of 14 amino acids. Germline V gene data show CDR1 as SEHNR and CDR2 as FQNEAQ (reference sequence).

V and J are TRBV12-3 or TRBV12-4 and TRBJ2-5; D is uncertain. The CDR3 spans 13 residues. Trimming took off 5 bases at V and 2 bases at J, with 9 bases between the two ends. DNA for the CDR3: TGTGCCAGCAGTCGGGCTGAACAAGAGACCCAGTACTTC. It yields the protein CASSRAEQETQYF.

This clonotype was picked up a small number of times. V is TRBV5-1 and J is TRBJ2-7, with 7 bases matching TRBD1. CDR1 and CDR2 (germline): SGHRS, YFSETQ. V dropped 4 bases and J dropped 6; count of bases not matched to a gene: 10. CDR3 length equals 14 residues. Written as DNA, the CDR3 is TGCGCCAGCAGCCAGGTTTTGACAGGGCGCGAGCAGTACTTC. It yields the protein CASSQVLTGREQYF.

This clonotype was counted between two and nine times. The rearrangement links TRBV20-1 to TRBJ2-3, with 12 bases fitting TRBD2. The CDR3 is made up of 18 amino acids. Trimming cost V 5 bases and J 4 bases; bases outside gene matches: 16. Germline V gene sequence: CDR1 DFQATT, CDR2 SNEGSKA (reference sequence). CDR3 coding DNA: TGCAGTGCTCTGACAACTAGCGGGGGGCGGGGAAGGCCAGATACGCAGTATTTT. Protein product: CSALTTSGGRGRPDTQYF.

This clonotype was counted a few times. The V call is TRBV20-1, the J call TRBJ1-2; D is undetermined. CDR3 size: 14 residues. Germline lookup yields CDR1 DFQATT and CDR2 SNEGSKA (reference sequence). The germline V and J ends were trimmed by 3 bases and 3 bases, with 14 bases remaining between them. CDR3 nucleotide sequence: TGCAGTGCTAGCGGTCTGGGGATCTACTATGGCTACACCTTC. The encoded protein is CSASGLGIYYGYTF.

The chain uses TRBV20-1 and TRBJ1-1; a possible D gene is TRBD1 (6 bases). Per germline, CDR1 DFQATT and CDR2 SNEGSKA (reference sequence). This CDR3 spans 14 amino acids. V was cut by 0 bases and J by 1 base, with 9 bases left in between. The CDR3 DNA reads as TGCAGTGCTAGAGATCCGACAGGGAACACTGAAGCTTTCTTT. Translation: CSARDPTGNTEAFF.

The chain has TRBV6-5 and TRBJ2-7, with 9 bases aligning to TRBD1. The CDR3 has 15 residues. V shed 2 bases, J shed 0 bases, and the junction held 2 bases outside the gene matches. Germline V gives CDR1 MNHEY, CDR2 SVGAGI. The CDR3 sequence: CASSYGQGYSYEQYF. The CDR3 DNA reads TGTGCCAGCAGTTACGGACAGGGGTACTCCTACGAGCAGTACTTC.

The sample holds a few counts of this clonotype. The chain joins TRBV29-1 to TRBJ1-1, with D unclear. This CDR3 spans 14 amino acids. V lost 6 bases to trimming and J lost 0 bases, with 14 bases between them. The germline gives CDR1 SQVTM, CDR2 ANQGSEA. The DNA of the CDR3 is TGCAGCGTGGTCGCGACCGGCGTGAACACTGAAGCTTTCTTT. It specifies CSVVATGVNTEAFF. Filled out from reference TRBV29-1 and TRBJ1-1, the complete variable domain reads SAVISQKPSRDICQRGTSLTIQCQVDSQVTMMFWYRQQPGQSLTLIATANQGSEATYESGFVIDKFPISRPNLTFSTLTVSNMSPEDSSIYLCSVVATGVNTEAFFGQGTRLTVV.

V is TRBV29-1 and J is TRBJ2-1; D may match TRBD1 or TRBD2 (6 bases each). Germline V gives CDR1 SQVTM, CDR2 ANQGSEA. CDR3 length equals 12 residues. V lost 5 bases and J lost 8, with 13 bases in between. CDR3 protein: CSVYKGGYEQFF. The CDR3 DNA follows: TGCAGCGTTTACAAGGGGGGCTATGAGCAGTTCTTC.

This clonotype was found many times. The rearrangement links TRBV12-3 or TRBV12-4 to TRBJ1-1; D unclear. This CDR3 has 14 amino acids. Trimming pared 6 bases from V and 0 bases from J, leaving 11 bases between. In nucleotides, the CDR3 is TGTGCCAGCAGAACAGAGATTATGAACACTGAAGCTTTCTTT. It codes for CASRTEIMNTEAFF.

This clonotype was seen more than once but under ten times. CDR3 sequence: CASSSISGSNTGELFF. The CDR3 nucleotides are TGCGCCAGCAGCTCCATTAGCGGGTCGAACACCGGGGAGCTGTTTTTT. The genes are TRBV5-1 and TRBJ2-2; 7 positions match TRBD2. Per the germline V gene, CDR1 is SGHRS and CDR2 is YFSETQ. The V segment lost 3 bases and the J segment 0 bases; nucleotides outside the gene matches: 5. The CDR3 spans 16 residues. Filled out from reference TRBV5-1 and TRBJ2-2, the complete variable domain reads KAGVTQTPRYLIKTRGQQVTLSCSPISGHRSVSWYQQTPGQGLQFLFEYFSETQRNKGNFPGRFSGRQFSNSRSEMNVSTLELGDSALYLCASSSISGSNTGELFFGEGSRLTVL.

V gene TRBV5-1 combines with J gene TRBJ1-2; 8 bases fit TRBD1. Germline V gene data show CDR1 as SGHRS and CDR2 as YFSETQ. V gave up 4 bases and J gave up 3 bases; unmatched junction bases: 2. CDR3 length equals 13 residues. CDR3 protein: CASSETGDYGYTF. CDR3 DNA: TGCGCCAGCAGCGAGACAGGGGACTATGGCTACACCTTC.